The 7 T cell receptor beta chains below were found in one sample sequenced in a study of glioma-infiltrating T cells. Amplification of TCR alpha and beta CDR3 regions from RNA used iRepertoire nested multiplex PCR. Using its own MiXCR run on the multiplex PCR reads, TCRdb lists one record per CDR3 protein. Of 150,000 to 200,000 distinct CDR3 sequences detected, 25% to 35% appear once; the ten largest clones hold 20%. Sequenced sample: glioma tissue, nonneoplastic brain tissue, or PBMCs (not recorded which). The receptors derive from a human donor with low-grade glioma or glioblastoma, undergoing nonglioma brain surgery, or in good health (not recorded which).

This clonotype was counted between two and nine times. The V and J genes are TRBV7-9 and TRBJ1-3; possible D gene TRBD1, 5 bases. There are 15 residues in the CDR3. The ends were cut back, 6 bases at V and 2 bases at J, with 14 bases in the middle. Germline lookup yields CDR1 SEHNR and CDR2 FQNEAQ (reference sequence). The CDR3 region has the DNA TGTGCCAGCAGACCGCGAGGGACTCCTGGAAACACCATATATTTT. This codes for CASRPRGTPGNTIYF. Based on the CDR3 plus reference TRBV7-9 and TRBJ1-3, the full variable domain is DTGVSQNPRHKITKRGQNVTFRCDPISEHNRLYWYRQTLGQGPEFLTYFQNEAQLEKSRLLSDRFSAERPKGSFSTLEIQRTEQGDSAMYLCASRPRGTPGNTIYFGEGSWLTVV.

This clonotype was observed at least ten times. The DNA for the CDR3 is TGTGCCAGCAGCCACAGAGCGGGGAGGGGGCCCGGAGATACGCAGTATTTT. It is translated as CASSHRAGRGPGDTQYF. This chain joins TRBV3-1 and TRBJ2-3, with D possibly being TRBD1 or TRBD2 (7 bases each). The CDR3 extends over 17 amino acids. The germline V and J ends were trimmed by 3 bases and 5 bases, with 21 bases remaining between them. Germline CDR1 is LGHDT and CDR2 is YNNKEL (reference sequence).

Ten or more counts support this clonotype. The chain carries TRBV7-9 and TRBJ2-1, with a weak D call TRBD1 (5 bases). From germline, CDR1 is SEHNR and CDR2 FQNEAQ (reference sequence). Trimming stripped 5 bases from V and 1 base from J, with 12 bases between. CDR3 length: 15 amino acids. CDR3 sequence (DNA): TGTGCCAGCAGCCCCAAAAGGGGATCCTACAATGAGCAGTTCTTC. The encoded protein is CASSPKRGSYNEQFF.

This clonotype was counted only a few times. This rearrangement joins TRBV5-8 to TRBJ1-1; D is ambiguous. Deletions cut 0 bases from V and 3 bases from J, with 9 bases between. This CDR3 comprises 14 residues. Germline V gene sequence: CDR1 SGHTS, CDR2 YDEGEE. The DNA of the CDR3 is TGTGCCAGCAGCTTGGACGGGGATTACACTGAAGCTTTCTTT. Protein product: CASSLDGDYTEAFF.

On this clonotype itself: A much larger clone sits a single nucleotide away, making a read error possible. The gene calls are TRBV7-6 and TRBJ1-4; D may be TRBD1 (5 bases). CDR3 size: 16 residues. V was clipped by 5 bases and J by 8 bases, with 21 bases between them. Germline loops: CDR1 SGHVS, CDR2 FNYEAQ. The CDR3, as DNA: TGTGCCAGCAGCCAAAGACCGAGACCCTGGGGGGAAAAACTGTTTTTT. This encodes CASSQRPRPWGEKLFF.

This clonotype was seen many times. The V call is TRBV6-1, the J call TRBJ2-3, with 10 bases aligning to TRBD2. CDR3 length: 15 residues. Trimming at V came to 6 bases and at J to 5 bases, leaving 8 bases not matched to a gene. Germline assignment: CDR1 MNHNS and CDR2 SASEGT. The CDR3 DNA is TGTGCCAGCAGGGGGCTAGCGGGAGTTATAGATACGCAGTATTTT. Its translation is CASRGLAGVIDTQYF.

The sample holds many counts of this clonotype. The rearrangement links TRBV2 to TRBJ2-1, with TRBD2 matching over 8 bases. Germline values: CDR1 SNHLY, CDR2 FYNNEI. Trimming removed 2 bases from V and 4 bases from J; junction bases left unmatched: 4. The CDR3 has 15 amino acids. The CDR3 DNA sequence: TGTGCCAGCAGTGAAACGGGAGGGGGGTACAATGAGCAGTTCTTC. Amino acids: CASSETGGGYNEQFF.